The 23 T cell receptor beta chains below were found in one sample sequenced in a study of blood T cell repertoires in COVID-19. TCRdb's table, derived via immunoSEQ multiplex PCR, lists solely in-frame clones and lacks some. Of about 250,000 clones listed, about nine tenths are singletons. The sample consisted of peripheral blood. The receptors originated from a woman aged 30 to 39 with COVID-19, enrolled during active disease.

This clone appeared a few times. DNA for the CDR3: TGTGCCAGCAGCCAAGATTCCGACAGAAACACTGAAGCTTTCTTT. Its protein is CASSQDSDRNTEAFF. The rearrangement uses TRBV3-1 (or the pseudogene TRBV3-2) and TRBJ1-1, with D maybe TRBD1 (5 bases). Germline lookup yields CDR1 LGHDT and CDR2 YNNKEL (reference sequence). The CDR3 has 15 residues. Trimming stripped 0 bases from V and 2 bases from J, with 10 bases between.

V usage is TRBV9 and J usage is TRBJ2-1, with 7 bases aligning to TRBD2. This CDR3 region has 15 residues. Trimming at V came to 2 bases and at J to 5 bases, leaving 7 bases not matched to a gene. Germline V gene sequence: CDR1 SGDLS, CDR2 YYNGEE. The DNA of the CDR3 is TGTGCCAGCAGCGTGGGGCGGGAGATCGACAATGAGCAGTTCTTC. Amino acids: CASSVGREIDNEQFF.

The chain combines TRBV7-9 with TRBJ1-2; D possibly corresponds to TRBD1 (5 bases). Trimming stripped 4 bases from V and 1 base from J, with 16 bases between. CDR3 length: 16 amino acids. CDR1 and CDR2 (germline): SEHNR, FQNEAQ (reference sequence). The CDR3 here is CASSSPITGVNYGYTF. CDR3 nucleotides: TGTGCCAGCAGCTCTCCTATAACAGGTGTTAACTATGGCTACACCTTC.

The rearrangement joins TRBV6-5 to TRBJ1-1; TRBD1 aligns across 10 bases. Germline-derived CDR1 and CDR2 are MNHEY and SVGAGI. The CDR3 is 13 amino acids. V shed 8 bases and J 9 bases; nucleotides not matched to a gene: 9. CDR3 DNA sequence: TGTGCCAGCCAGACAGGGGGCGACTCGCAAGCTTTCTTT. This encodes CASQTGGDSQAFF.

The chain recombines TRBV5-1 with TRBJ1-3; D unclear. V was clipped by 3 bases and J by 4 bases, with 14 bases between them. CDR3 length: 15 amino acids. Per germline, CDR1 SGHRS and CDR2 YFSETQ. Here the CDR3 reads CASSWAGSIGNTIYF. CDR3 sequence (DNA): TGCGCCAGCAGCTGGGCGGGCAGCATAGGAAACACCATATATTTT.

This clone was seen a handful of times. The CDR3 DNA sequence: TGTGCCAGTACTAGCGCCTCCAACAACAATGAGCAGTTCTTC. Translating gives CASTSASNNNEQFF. The rearrangement links TRBV19 to TRBJ2-1; TRBD2 might be the D (6 bases). Germline assignment: CDR1 LNHDA and CDR2 SQIVND (reference sequence). V lost 7 bases, J lost 5 bases, and 15 bases lay in between. CDR3 size: 14 residues.

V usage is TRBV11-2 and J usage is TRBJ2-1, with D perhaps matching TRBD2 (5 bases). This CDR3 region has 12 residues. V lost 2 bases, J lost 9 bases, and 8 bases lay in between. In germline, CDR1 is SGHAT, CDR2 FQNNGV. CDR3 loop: CASSLQAGEQFF. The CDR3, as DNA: TGTGCCAGCAGCTTACAGGCGGGTGAGCAGTTCTTC.

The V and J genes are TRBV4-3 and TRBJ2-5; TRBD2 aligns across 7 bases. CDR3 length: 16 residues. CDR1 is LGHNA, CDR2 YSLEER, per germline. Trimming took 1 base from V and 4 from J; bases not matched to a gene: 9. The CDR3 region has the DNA TGCGCCAGCAGCCAAGCCCGGACTAGGGGCGGAGAGACCCAGTACTTC. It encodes CASSQARTRGGETQYF.

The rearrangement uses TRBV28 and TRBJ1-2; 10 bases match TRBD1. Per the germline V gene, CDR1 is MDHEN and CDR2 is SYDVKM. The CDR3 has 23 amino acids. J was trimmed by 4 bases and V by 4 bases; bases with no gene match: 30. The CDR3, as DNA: TGTGCCAGCAGTTACCTTTACTTTCCCCCTTGGGGGGAGGGGACAGGGGACGGCTATGGCTACACCTTC. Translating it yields CASSYLYFPPWGEGTGDGYGYTF.

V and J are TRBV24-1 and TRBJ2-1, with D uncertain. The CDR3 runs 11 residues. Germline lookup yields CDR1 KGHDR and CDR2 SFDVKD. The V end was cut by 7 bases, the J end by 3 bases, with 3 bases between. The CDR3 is CATRLYNEQFF. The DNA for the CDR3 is TGTGCCACCAGACTCTACAATGAGCAGTTCTTC.

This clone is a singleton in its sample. Written as DNA, the CDR3 is TGCGCCAGCAGTGACTCTCACGGGACTCACGCCTACGAGCAGTACGTC. Its protein product is CASSDSHGTHAYEQYV. The chain carries TRBV10-1 and TRBJ2-7; D might be TRBD2 (6 bases). This CDR3 contains 16 residues. CDR1 and CDR2 (germline): WNHNN, SYGVQD (reference sequence). V dropped 3 bases and J dropped 2 bases, with 17 bases sitting between them.

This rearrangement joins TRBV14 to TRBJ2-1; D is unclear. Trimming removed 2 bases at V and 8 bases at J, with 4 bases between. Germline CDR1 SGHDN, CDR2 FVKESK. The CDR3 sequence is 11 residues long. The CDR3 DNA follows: TGTGCCAGCAGCCAACGGGATGAGCAGTTCTTC. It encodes CASSQRDEQFF.

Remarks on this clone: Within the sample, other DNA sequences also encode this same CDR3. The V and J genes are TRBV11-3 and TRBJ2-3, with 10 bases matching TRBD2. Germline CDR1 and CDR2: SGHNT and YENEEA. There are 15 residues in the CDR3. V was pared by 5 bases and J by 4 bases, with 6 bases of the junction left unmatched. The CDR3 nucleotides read TGTGCCAGCAGCCTACTAGCGGGATCGGCAGATACGCAGTATTTT. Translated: CASSLLAGSADTQYF.

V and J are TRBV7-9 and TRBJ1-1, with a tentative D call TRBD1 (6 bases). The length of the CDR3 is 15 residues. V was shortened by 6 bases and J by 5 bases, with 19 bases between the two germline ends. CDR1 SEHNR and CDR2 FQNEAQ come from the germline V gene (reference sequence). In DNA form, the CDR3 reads TGTGCCAGCAGACCCAAAGACAGGCTGGGAACTGAAGCTTTCTTT. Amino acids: CASRPKDRLGTEAFF.

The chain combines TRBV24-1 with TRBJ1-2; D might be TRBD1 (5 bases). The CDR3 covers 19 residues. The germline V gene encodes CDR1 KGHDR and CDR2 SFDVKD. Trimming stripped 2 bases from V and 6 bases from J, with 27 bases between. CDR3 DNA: TGTGCCACCAGTGATTCGGTGGGGGGTCGGTTTAAGGGAAATGATGGCTACACCTTC. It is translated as CATSDSVGGRFKGNDGYTF.

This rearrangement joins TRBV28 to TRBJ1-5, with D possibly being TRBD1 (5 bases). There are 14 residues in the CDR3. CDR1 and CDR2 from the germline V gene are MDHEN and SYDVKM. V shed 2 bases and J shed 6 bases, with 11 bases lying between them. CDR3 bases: TGTGCCAGCAGTTTAGGACAAATAGGTCAGCCCCAGCATTTT. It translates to CASSLGQIGQPQHF.

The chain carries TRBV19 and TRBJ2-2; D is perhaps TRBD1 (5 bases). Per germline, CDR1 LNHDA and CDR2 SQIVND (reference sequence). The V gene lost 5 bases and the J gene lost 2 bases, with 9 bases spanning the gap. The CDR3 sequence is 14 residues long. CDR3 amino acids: CASSGAINTGELFF. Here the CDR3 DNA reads TGTGCCAGTAGTGGGGCTATCAACACCGGGGAGCTGTTTTTT. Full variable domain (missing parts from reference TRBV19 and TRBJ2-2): DGGITQSPKYLFRKEGQNVTLSCEQNLNHDAMYWYRQDPGQGLRLIYYSQIVNDFQKGDIAEGYSVSREKKESFPLTVTSAQKNPTAFYLCASSGAINTGELFFGEGSRLTVL.

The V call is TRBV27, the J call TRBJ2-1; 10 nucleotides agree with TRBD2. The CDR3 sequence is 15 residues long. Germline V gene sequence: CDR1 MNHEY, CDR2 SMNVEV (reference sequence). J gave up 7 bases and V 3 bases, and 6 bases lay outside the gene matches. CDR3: CASSLWSGGANEQFF. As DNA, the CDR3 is TGTGCCAGCAGTTTGTGGAGCGGGGGGGCAAATGAGCAGTTCTTC.

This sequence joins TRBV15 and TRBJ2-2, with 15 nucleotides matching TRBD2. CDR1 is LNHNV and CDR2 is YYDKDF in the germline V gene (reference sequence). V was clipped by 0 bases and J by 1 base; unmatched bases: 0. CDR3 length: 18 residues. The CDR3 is CATSREGLAGGNTGELFF. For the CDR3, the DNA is TGTGCCACCAGCAGAGAGGGACTAGCGGGGGGGAACACCGGGGAGCTGTTTTTT.

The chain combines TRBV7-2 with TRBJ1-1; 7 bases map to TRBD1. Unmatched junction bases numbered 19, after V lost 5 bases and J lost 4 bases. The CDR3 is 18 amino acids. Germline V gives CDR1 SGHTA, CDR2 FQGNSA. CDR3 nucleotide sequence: TGTGCCAGCAGCCTATATCCACCCACAGGGGTTATGGTCACTGAAGCTTTCTTT. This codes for CASSLYPPTGVMVTEAFF.

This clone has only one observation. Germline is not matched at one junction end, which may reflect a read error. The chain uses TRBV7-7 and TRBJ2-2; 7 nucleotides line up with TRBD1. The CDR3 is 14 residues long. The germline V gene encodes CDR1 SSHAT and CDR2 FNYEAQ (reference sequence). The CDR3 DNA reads TGTGCTAGCAGCTCTACGACAGGGACCGGGGAGCTGTTTTTT. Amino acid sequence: CASSSTTGTGELFF.

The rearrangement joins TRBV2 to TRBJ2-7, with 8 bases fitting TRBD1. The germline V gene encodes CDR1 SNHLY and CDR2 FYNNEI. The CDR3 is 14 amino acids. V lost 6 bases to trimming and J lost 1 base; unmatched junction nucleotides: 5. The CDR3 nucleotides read TGTGCCAGCAGCGACCGGGACAGGTCCTACGAGCAGTACGTC. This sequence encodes CASSDRDRSYEQYV.

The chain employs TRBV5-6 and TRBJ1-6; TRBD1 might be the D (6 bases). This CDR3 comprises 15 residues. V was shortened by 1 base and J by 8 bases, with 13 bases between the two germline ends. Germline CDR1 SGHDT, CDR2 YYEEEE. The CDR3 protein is CASSLIGQMDSPLHF. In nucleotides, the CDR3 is TGTGCCAGCAGCTTGATCGGACAGATGGATTCACCCCTCCACTTT.